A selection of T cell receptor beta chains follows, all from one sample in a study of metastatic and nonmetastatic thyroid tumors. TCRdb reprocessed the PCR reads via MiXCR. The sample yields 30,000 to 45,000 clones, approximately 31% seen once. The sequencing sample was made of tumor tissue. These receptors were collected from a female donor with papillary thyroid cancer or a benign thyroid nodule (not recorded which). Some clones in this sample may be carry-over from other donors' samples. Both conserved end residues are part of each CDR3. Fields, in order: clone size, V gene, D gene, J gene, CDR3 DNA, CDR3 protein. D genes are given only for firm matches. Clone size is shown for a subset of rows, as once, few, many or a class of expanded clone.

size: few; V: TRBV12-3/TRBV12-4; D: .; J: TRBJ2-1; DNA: TGTGCCAGCAGTTTATTCGATAGTCATAATGAGCAGTTCTTC; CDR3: CASSLFDSHNEQFF
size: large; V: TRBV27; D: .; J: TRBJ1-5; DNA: TGTGCCAGCAGTTTGTGGACAGAAAATCAGCCCCAGCATTTT; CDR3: CASSLWTENQPQHF
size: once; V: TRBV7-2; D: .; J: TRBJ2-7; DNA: TGTGCCAGCAGCTTCAACCAGGGTCACTACGAGCAGTACTTC; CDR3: CASSFNQGHYEQYF
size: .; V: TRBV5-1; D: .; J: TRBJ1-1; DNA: TGCGCCAGCAGCTTTAAGGGCGGGGGCACTGAAGCTTTCTTT; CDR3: CASSFKGGGTEAFF
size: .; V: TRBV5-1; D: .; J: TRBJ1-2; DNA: TGCGCCAGCAGGCCCGGGCAGGCTGGCTACACCTTC; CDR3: CASRPGQAGYTF
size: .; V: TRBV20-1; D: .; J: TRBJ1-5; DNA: TGCAGTGCTAGATCCAAATCGCAGGGGAGCAATCAGCCCCAGCATTTT; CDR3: CSARSKSQGSNQPQHF
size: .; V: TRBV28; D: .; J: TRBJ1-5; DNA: TGTGCCAGCAGTCCAGGGACGGGAAGATATTATCAGCCCCAGCATTTT; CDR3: CASSPGTGRYYQPQHF
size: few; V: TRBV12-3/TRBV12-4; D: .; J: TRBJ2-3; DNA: TGTGCCAGCAGTTTAGGAATATCAGATACGCAGTATTTT; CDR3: CASSLGISDTQYF
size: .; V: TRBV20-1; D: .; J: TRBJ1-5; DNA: TGCAGTGCTAGTTCGGGGGCCGGGCCCCAGCATTTT; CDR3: CSASSGAGPQHF
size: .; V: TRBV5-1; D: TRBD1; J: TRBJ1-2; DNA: TGCGCCAGCAGCCCACAGGGGAACGATGGCTACACCTTC; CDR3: CASSPQGNDGYTF
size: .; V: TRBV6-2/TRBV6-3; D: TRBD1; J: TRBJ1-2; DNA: TGTGCCAGCAGCCGGACAGGCTATGGCTACACCTTC; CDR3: CASSRTGYGYTF
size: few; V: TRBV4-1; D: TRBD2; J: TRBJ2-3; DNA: TGCGCCAGCAGCCAAGATGGCGGGAGGAGTAGCACAGATACGCAGTATTTT; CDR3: CASSQDGGRSSTDTQYF
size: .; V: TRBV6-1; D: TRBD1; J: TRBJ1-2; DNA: TGTGCCAGCGTACAGGGGTATGGCTACACCTTC; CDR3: CASVQGYGYTF
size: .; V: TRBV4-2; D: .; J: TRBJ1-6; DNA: TGTGCCAGCAGCCAAGATACCCAATTGTCACCCCTCCACTTT; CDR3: CASSQDTQLSPLHF
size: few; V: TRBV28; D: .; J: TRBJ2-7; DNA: TGTGCCAGCAGTTTAATGGGGGCTCGGGAGCAGTACTTC; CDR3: CASSLMGAREQYF
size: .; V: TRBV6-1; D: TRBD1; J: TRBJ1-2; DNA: TGTGCCAGCAGGGCAGGGGGCGGCGGCTACACCTTC; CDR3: CASRAGGGGYTF
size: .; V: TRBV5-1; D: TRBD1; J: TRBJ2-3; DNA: TGCGCCAGCAGCCGTGGGACCGATGGACAGGGGCAGTATTTT; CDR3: CASSRGTDGQGQYF
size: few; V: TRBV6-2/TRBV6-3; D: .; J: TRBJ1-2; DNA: TGTGCCAGCAGTTACTCACCAACCCCTCGCGATGGCTACACCTTC; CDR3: CASSYSPTPRDGYTF
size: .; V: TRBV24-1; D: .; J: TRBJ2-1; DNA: TGTGCCACCATTGACCTCACTAGCTCCAATGAGCAGTTCTTC; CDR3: CATIDLTSSNEQFF
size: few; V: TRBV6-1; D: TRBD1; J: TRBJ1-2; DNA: TGTGCCAGCAGTGAGAGGTTACAGGGGCGCATGGGAGGCTACACCTTC; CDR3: CASSERLQGRMGGYTF
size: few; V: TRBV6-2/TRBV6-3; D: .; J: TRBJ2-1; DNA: TGTGCCAGCAGTTACTTCGATATTAGCGATGAGCAGTTCTTC; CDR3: CASSYFDISDEQFF
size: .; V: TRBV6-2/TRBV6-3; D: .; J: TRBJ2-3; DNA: TGTGCCAGCAGTTACGGGGGAGCTAGCACAGATACGCAGTATTTT; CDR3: CASSYGGASTDTQYF
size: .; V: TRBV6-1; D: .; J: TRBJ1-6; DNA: TGTGCCAGCAGTGAGCGTAATAATTCACCCCTCCACTTT; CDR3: CASSERNNSPLHF
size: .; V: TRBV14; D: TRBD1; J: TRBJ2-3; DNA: TGTGCCAGCAGCCAAAGACAGGGGGTCACAGATACGCAGTATTTT; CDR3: CASSQRQGVTDTQYF
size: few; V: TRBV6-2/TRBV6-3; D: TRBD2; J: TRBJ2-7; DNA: TGTGCCAGCACCAGACTAGCGGGAAAGGTGGAAAACGAGCAGTACTTC; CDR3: CASTRLAGKVENEQYF
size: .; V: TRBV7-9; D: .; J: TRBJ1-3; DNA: TGTGCCAGCAGCTTAGCTGGGTCTGGAAACACCATATATTTT; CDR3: CASSLAGSGNTIYF
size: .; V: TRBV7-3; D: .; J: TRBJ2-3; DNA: TGTGCCAGCAGCCCCAGGGTCACAGATACGCAGTATTTT; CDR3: CASSPRVTDTQYF
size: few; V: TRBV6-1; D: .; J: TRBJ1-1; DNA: TGTGCCAGCAGTGAGGTTTTTCGGGGCACTGAAGCTTTCTTT; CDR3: CASSEVFRGTEAFF
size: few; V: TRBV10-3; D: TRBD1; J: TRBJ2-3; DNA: TGTGCCATCACCATGGGACAGGGGACAGATACGCAGTATTTT; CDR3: CAITMGQGTDTQYF
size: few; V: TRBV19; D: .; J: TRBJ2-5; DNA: TGTGCCAGTAGTATGGGCCGGAACGAAGAGACCCAGTACTTC; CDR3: CASSMGRNEETQYF
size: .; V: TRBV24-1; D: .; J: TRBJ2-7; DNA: TGTGCCACCAGTGATTACAGCCCCAACCGGGACAAAAGGAACTACGAGCAGTACTTC; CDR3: CATSDYSPNRDKRNYEQYF
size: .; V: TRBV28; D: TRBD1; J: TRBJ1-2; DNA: TGTGCCAGCAGCTCCATTGGACAGGTTCGAAACTATGGCTACACCTTC; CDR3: CASSSIGQVRNYGYTF